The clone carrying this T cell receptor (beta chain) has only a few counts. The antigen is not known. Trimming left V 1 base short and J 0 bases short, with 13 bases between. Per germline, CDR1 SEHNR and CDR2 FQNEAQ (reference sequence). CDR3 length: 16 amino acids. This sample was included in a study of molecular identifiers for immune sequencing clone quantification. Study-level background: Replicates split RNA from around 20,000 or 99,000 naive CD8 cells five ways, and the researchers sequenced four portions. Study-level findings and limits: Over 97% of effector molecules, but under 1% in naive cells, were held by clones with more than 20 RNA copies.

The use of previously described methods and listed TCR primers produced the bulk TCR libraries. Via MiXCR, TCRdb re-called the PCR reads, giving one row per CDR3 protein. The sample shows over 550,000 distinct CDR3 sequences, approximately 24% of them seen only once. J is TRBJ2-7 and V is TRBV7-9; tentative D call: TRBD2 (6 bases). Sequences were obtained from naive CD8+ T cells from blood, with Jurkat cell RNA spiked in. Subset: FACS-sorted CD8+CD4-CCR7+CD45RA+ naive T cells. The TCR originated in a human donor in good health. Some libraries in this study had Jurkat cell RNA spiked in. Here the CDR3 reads CASSLVGGRDSYEQYF. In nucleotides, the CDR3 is TGTGCCAGCAGCTTAGTGGGGGGTAGGGACTCCTACGAGCAGTACTTC.